These 30 T cell receptor beta chains were all obtained from the same sample, sequenced in a study of shared clonotypes between healthy human individuals. Sequencing used immunoSEQ multiplex PCR; TCRdb keeps in-frame clones, though not all of them. The sample includes hundreds of thousands of clones, around four fifths seen only once; the top ten take roughly 1.9%. Sequenced: memory CD4+ T cells sorted from blood. Described subset: CD45RA-negative fraction. These receptors were collected from a woman in her twenties or thirties in good health.

The sample holds one count of this clone. The chain combines TRBV5-1 with TRBJ2-7, with 12 bases lining up with TRBD1. The CDR3 has 16 amino acids. With 0 bases clipped from V and 8 bases from J, the junction kept 9 bases outside the gene matches. CDR1 is SGHRS and CDR2 is YFSETQ in the germline V gene. The CDR3 DNA reads TGCGCCAGCAGCTTGGGCCCCGGGACAGGGGGCTCAAAGCAGTACTTC. Protein: CASSLGPGTGGSKQYF.

The chain has TRBV7-9 and TRBJ1-1; a weak D match, TRBD1 (5 bases). The CDR3 consists of 15 residues. The V gene lost 4 bases and the J gene lost 7 bases, with 19 bases spanning the gap. CDR1 is SEHNR and CDR2 is FQNEAQ in the germline V gene (reference sequence). The CDR3 sequence is CASSSNRGNRIEAFF. The CDR3 nucleotides are TGTGCCAGCAGCTCAAACCGAGGGAACAGGATTGAAGCTTTCTTT.

This clone was counted between two and nine times. The CDR3 sequence is CASSLGTFNEQFF. The DNA of the CDR3 is TGTGCCAGCAGCCTCGGGACTTTCAATGAGCAGTTCTTC. This chain joins TRBV7-8 and TRBJ2-1; D perhaps matches TRBD2 (6 bases). The V gene lost 5 bases and the J gene lost 6 bases, with 11 bases spanning the gap. This CDR3 spans 13 amino acids. Germline CDR1 reads SGHVS; CDR2 reads FQNEAQ.

V gene TRBV25-1 combines with J gene TRBJ2-7, with 12 nucleotides matching TRBD2. V lost 5 bases and J lost 0; bases outside the gene matches: 11. The CDR3 is 18 residues long. CDR1 and CDR2 from the germline V gene are MGHDK and SYGVNS. For the CDR3, the DNA is TGTGCCAGCAGTACGCCACTAGCGGGAGGCCCAAGCTCCTACGAGCAGTACTTC. Translating gives CASSTPLAGGPSSYEQYF.

The chain recombines TRBV14 with TRBJ2-7; D not certain. Between the trimmed V and J ends, which lost 2 bases and 2 bases, there was a span of 7 bases. This CDR3 region has 13 residues. The germline CDR1 and CDR2 sequences are SGHDN and FVKESK. Here the CDR3 reads CASSQPGPYEQYF. In DNA, the CDR3 is TGTGCCAGCAGCCAACCAGGACCCTACGAGCAGTACTTC.

The genes are TRBV27 and TRBJ1-1; no definite D call. Trimming took 2 bases from V and 0 from J, leaving 7 bases between them. The germline CDR1 and CDR2 sequences are MNHEY and SMNVEV (reference sequence). CDR3 length: 14 residues. Here the CDR3 reads CASSLGWVNTEAFF. CDR3 DNA sequence: TGTGCCAGCAGTTTAGGTTGGGTGAACACTGAAGCTTTCTTT.

The V call is TRBV10-1, the J call TRBJ1-4; 7 bases line up with TRBD1. V lost 0 bases to trimming and J lost 11 bases; unmatched junction nucleotides: 6. From germline, CDR1 is WNHNN and CDR2 SYGVQD (reference sequence). The CDR3 consists of 14 residues. The CDR3 nucleotides read TGCGCCAGCAGTGAGTCGACGGCCAGGGGGAAACTGTTTTTT. Translating gives CASSESTARGKLFF.

J is TRBJ1-2 and V is TRBV5-1, with 7 bases identical to TRBD1. The V gene end was trimmed by 1 base and the J gene end by 5 bases; junction bases not matched to a gene: 5. Germline CDR1 reads SGHRS; CDR2 reads YFSETQ. The CDR3 is made up of 14 amino acids. CDR3 DNA: TGCGCCAGCAGCTTGTCCGGGACAGCTTATGGCTACACCTTC. Protein sequence: CASSLSGTAYGYTF. Together with reference TRBV5-1 and TRBJ1-2, the CDR3 gives the full variable domain: KAGVTQTPRYLIKTRGQQVTLSCSPISGHRSVSWYQQTPGQGLQFLFEYFSETQRNKGNFPGRFSGRQFSNSRSEMNVSTLELGDSALYLCASSLSGTAYGYTFGSGTRLTVV.

V usage is TRBV4-1 and J usage is TRBJ1-5; D remains ambiguous. Germline V lookup: CDR1 MGHRA, CDR2 YSYEKL. This CDR3 comprises 15 residues. The V and J ends lost 1 base and 4 bases respectively, with 11 bases between them. CDR3 amino acids: CASSQGLQSNQPQHF. The DNA for the CDR3 is TGCGCCAGCAGCCAAGGTCTACAGTCAAATCAGCCCCAGCATTTT.

This clone was detected a few times. The chain recombines TRBV30 with TRBJ2-2; 8 nucleotides align to TRBD1. The CDR3 is 15 amino acids. Trimming at V came to 0 bases and at J to 2 bases, leaving 2 bases not matched to a gene. Per the germline V gene, CDR1 is GTSNPN and CDR2 is SVGIG (reference sequence). In DNA, the CDR3 is TGTGCCTGGAGTGTAGGACAGGGTAACACCGGGGAGCTGTTTTTT. Amino acids: CAWSVGQGNTGELFF.

This chain uses TRBV6-5 with TRBJ1-4; D remains ambiguous. CDR3 length: 14 residues. Germline-derived CDR1 and CDR2 are MNHEY and SVGAGI. The V and J ends lost 6 bases and 11 bases respectively, with 19 bases between them. The CDR3 nucleotides are TGTGCCAGCAGACCCGGGCCCCCCGGTAGGAAACTGTTTTTT. Amino acid sequence: CASRPGPPGRKLFF.

The V and J genes are TRBV7-2 and TRBJ2-1; 7 bases line up with TRBD2. In germline, CDR1 is SGHTA, CDR2 FQGNSA. The CDR3 sequence is 18 residues long. The V gene end was trimmed by 6 bases and the J gene end by 10 bases; junction bases not matched to a gene: 24. CDR3 residues: CASSKSLNREELYEEQFF. The CDR3, as DNA: TGTGCCAGCAGTAAGAGCTTGAATCGGGAGGAGCTCTATGAGGAGCAGTTCTTC.

This chain links TRBV2 with TRBJ2-3; D gene ambiguous. In germline, CDR1 is SNHLY, CDR2 FYNNEI. This CDR3 region has 12 residues. V lost 9 bases and J lost 1, with 8 bases in between. The CDR3 protein is CASSRGTDTQYF. The CDR3, as DNA: TGTGCCAGTAGCAGAGGCACAGATACGCAGTATTTT.

The chain joins TRBV2 to TRBJ2-7; 7 bases line up with TRBD2. Unmatched junction bases numbered 5, after V lost 4 bases and J lost 2 bases. CDR1 SNHLY and CDR2 FYNNEI come from the germline V gene. The CDR3 consists of 14 residues. Written as DNA, the CDR3 is TGTGCCAGCAGTGTGAGCGGGATGACCTACGAGCAGTACTTC. This sequence encodes CASSVSGMTYEQYF. Looking up the rest from reference TRBV2 and TRBJ2-7 gives the full variable domain: EPEVTQTPSHQVTQMGQEVILRCVPISNHLYFYWYRQILGQKVEFLVSFYNNEISEKSEIFDDQFSVERPDGSNFTLKIRSTKLEDSAMYFCASSVSGMTYEQYFGPGTRLTVT.

This chain connects TRBV5-6 to TRBJ2-1, with 7 bases matching TRBD2. Germline-derived CDR1 and CDR2 are SGHDT and YYEEEE. The CDR3 has 16 amino acids. The junction had 8 bases not matched to a gene; V was cut back by 5 bases and J by 0 bases. The CDR3 DNA reads as TGTGCCAGCAGGAGCGGGGTCGACCGCTCCTACAATGAGCAGTTCTTC. As protein: CASRSGVDRSYNEQFF. The full variable domain, rest sourced from reference TRBV5-6 and TRBJ2-1, is DAGVTQSPTHLIKTRGQQVTLRCSPKSGHDTVSWYQQALGQGPQFIFQYYEEEERQRGNFPDRFSGHQFPNYSSELNVNALLLGDSALYLCASRSGVDRSYNEQFFGPGTRLTVL.

The rearrangement links TRBV5-1 to TRBJ1-4, with D unresolved. CDR3 size: 13 residues. The V end was cut by 1 base, the J end by 2 bases, with 3 bases between. The germline V gene encodes CDR1 SGHRS and CDR2 YFSETQ. The CDR3 DNA follows: TGCGCCAGCAGCTTGAGGACTAATGAAAAACTGTTTTTT. Protein sequence: CASSLRTNEKLFF.

This clone was recorded a few times. J is TRBJ1-4 and V is TRBV6-5; the D gene is possibly TRBD1 (6 bases). This CDR3 is 14 amino acids long. Deletions cut 5 bases from V and 2 bases from J, with 9 bases between. Per the germline V gene, CDR1 is MNHEY and CDR2 is SVGAGI. For the CDR3, the DNA is TGTGCCAGCAGTCACACAGGGACTAATGAAAAACTGTTTTTT. It yields the protein CASSHTGTNEKLFF.

The chain employs TRBV28 and TRBJ2-2; 8 bases fit TRBD2. The germline gives CDR1 MDHEN, CDR2 SYDVKM. The trim removed 3 bases at V and 4 bases at J, leaving 4 bases unmatched. This CDR3 has 15 residues. DNA for the CDR3: TGTGCCAGCAGTTTTCACGGGAGGGGCACCGGGGAGCTGTTTTTT. It translates to CASSFHGRGTGELFF.

The chain links TRBV4-2 to TRBJ2-1; D call uncertain. The CDR3 runs to 19 residues. Trimming took off 0 bases at V and 8 bases at J, with 26 bases between the two ends. From germline, CDR1 is LGHNA and CDR2 YNFKEQ. The CDR3 spells CASSQEVGVNTAGPDEQFF. DNA of the CDR3: TGTGCCAGCAGCCAAGAGGTTGGGGTTAACACCGCTGGCCCAGATGAGCAGTTCTTC.

The chain links TRBV5-1 to TRBJ2-2, with TRBD2 matching over 8 bases. The CDR3 length is 13 residues. Trimming at V came to 9 bases and at J to 4 bases, leaving 5 bases not matched to a gene. CDR1 and CDR2 (germline): SGHRS, YFSETQ. Here the CDR3 DNA reads TGCGCCACCCGGGAGGGGGGCACCGGGGAGCTGTTTTTT. Its translation is CATREGGTGELFF.

The chain combines TRBV29-1 with TRBJ2-7; 10 nucleotides line up with TRBD1. Germline CDR1 SQVTM, CDR2 ANQGSEA. CDR3 length equals 14 residues. The chain's CDR3 is CSVISGTGADEQYF. CDR3 DNA sequence: TGCAGTGTCATTTCCGGGACAGGGGCGGACGAGCAGTACTTC.

The V and J genes are TRBV6-1 and TRBJ2-7; 7 nucleotides match TRBD2. This CDR3 is built from 15 residues. With 5 bases clipped from V and 2 bases from J, the junction kept 9 bases outside the gene matches. The germline CDR1 and CDR2 sequences are MNHNS and SASEGT. The CDR3 DNA is TGTGCCAGCAGTCTGGGCGGGAGCCTCACCTACGAGCAGTACTTC. Translation gives CASSLGGSLTYEQYF.

As regards this clone: A much larger clone sits a single nucleotide away, making a read error possible. Other DNA variants within this sample encode the same CDR3. The V gene is TRBV9, the J gene TRBJ1-2; D perhaps matches TRBD1 (5 bases). The CDR3 extends over 12 amino acids. Germline loops: CDR1 SGDLS, CDR2 YYNGEE. V gave up 0 bases and J gave up 5 bases, with 5 bases separating them. The CDR3 DNA sequence: TGTGCCAGCAGCGTAGGGGGGTATGGCTACACCTTC. It is translated as CASSVGGYGYTF.

The genes are TRBV18 and TRBJ2-7; D remains ambiguous. In germline, CDR1 is KGHSH, CDR2 LQKENI. The CDR3 spans 13 residues. The V and J ends lost 1 base and 3 bases respectively, with 7 bases between them. The CDR3, as DNA: TGTGCCAGCTCACCACAGGTCGGCTACGAGCAGTACTTC. Amino acid sequence: CASSPQVGYEQYF.

V and J are TRBV10-1 and TRBJ2-1; a possible D gene is TRBD2 (5 bases). The CDR3 loop spans 15 amino acids. Trimming took off 3 bases at V and 6 bases at J, with 15 bases between the two ends. The germline V gene has CDR1 WNHNN and CDR2 SYGVQD (reference sequence). The chain's CDR3 is CASSDHGRGRNEQFF. As DNA, the CDR3 is TGCGCCAGCAGTGACCACGGACGCGGGCGCAATGAGCAGTTCTTC.

This clone was seen only a few times. The rearrangement links TRBV5-1 to TRBJ1-1; D uncertain. There are 13 residues in the CDR3. CDR1 and CDR2 (germline): SGHRS, YFSETQ. V dropped 4 bases and J dropped 0 bases, with 7 bases sitting between them. The CDR3 spells CASSTLLNTEAFF. The CDR3 DNA follows: TGCGCCAGCAGCACACTACTGAACACTGAAGCTTTCTTT.

This rearrangement joins TRBV5-1 to TRBJ1-2; D gene unclear. The germline V gene has CDR1 SGHRS and CDR2 YFSETQ. CDR3 length equals 15 residues. V gave up 4 bases and J gave up 7 bases, with 20 bases separating them. In DNA, the CDR3 is TGCGCCAGCAGCCCCTCCCTCGGCCCGCTGGGTGGCTACACCTTC. Translation: CASSPSLGPLGGYTF.

In this sample, this clone turned up a few times. This chain joins TRBV27 and TRBJ2-1; D may match TRBD1 or TRBD2 (6 bases each). There are 14 residues in the CDR3. Looked up from germline, CDR1 is MNHEY and CDR2 is SMNVEV (reference sequence). V lost 1 base and J lost 7, with 11 bases in between. CDR3 in amino acids: CASSLWGAGNEQFF. Written as DNA, the CDR3 is TGTGCCAGCAGTTTATGGGGGGCAGGGAATGAGCAGTTCTTC.

This clone was observed at least ten times. The chain carries TRBV29-1 and TRBJ2-3, with 16 bases identical to TRBD2. V was pared by 4 bases and J by 4 bases, with 8 bases of the junction left unmatched. From germline, CDR1 is SQVTM and CDR2 ANQGSEA. This CDR3 has 17 residues. CDR3 nucleotides: TGCAGCGTTGGGGGGACTAGCGGGAGGGCCAGCCCAGATACGCAGTATTTT. Translating gives CSVGGTSGRASPDTQYF.

This chain links TRBV7-2 with TRBJ2-3; no clear D gene. The germline V gene encodes CDR1 SGHTA and CDR2 FQGNSA. V was pared by 5 bases and J by 2 bases, with 8 bases between. The CDR3 consists of 13 residues. In DNA form, the CDR3 reads TGTGCCAGCAGCCAACCTAACACAGATACGCAGTATTTT. This encodes CASSQPNTDTQYF.